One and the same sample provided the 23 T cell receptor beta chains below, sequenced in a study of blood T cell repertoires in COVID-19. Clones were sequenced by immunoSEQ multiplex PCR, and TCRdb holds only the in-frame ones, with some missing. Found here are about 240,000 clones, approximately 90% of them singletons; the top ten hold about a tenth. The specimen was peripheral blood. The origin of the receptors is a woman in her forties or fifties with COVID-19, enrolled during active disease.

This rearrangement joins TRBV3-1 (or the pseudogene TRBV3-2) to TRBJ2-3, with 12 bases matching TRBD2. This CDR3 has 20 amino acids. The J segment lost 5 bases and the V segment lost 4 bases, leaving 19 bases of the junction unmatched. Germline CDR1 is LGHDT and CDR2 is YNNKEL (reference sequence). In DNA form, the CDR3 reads TGTGCCAGCAGCCCCTCAGGACTAGCGGGGACCACAGATACACAAGATACGCAGTATTTT. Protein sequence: CASSPSGLAGTTDTQDTQYF.

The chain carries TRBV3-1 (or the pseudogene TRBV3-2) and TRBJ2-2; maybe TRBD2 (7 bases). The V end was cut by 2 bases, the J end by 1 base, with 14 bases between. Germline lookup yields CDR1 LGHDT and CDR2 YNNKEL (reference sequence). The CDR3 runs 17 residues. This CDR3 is CASSQPGGRRNTGELFF. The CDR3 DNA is TGTGCCAGCAGCCAACCGGGGGGCAGGCGGAACACCGGGGAGCTGTTTTTT.

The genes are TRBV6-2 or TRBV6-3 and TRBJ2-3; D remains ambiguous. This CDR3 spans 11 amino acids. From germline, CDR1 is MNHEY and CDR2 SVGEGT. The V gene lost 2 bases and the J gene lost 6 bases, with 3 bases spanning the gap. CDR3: CASSYHDTQYF. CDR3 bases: TGTGCCAGCAGTTACCATGATACGCAGTATTTT.

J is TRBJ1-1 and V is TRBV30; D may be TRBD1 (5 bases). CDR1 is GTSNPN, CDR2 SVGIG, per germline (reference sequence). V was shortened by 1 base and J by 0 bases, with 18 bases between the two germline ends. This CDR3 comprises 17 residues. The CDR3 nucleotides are TGTGCCTGGAGTGAGGGCCCAGGGAAAACCATGAACACTGAAGCTTTCTTT. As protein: CAWSEGPGKTMNTEAFF. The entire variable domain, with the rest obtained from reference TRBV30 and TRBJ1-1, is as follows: SQTIHQWPATLVQPVGSPLSLECTVEGTSNPNLYWYRQAAGRGLQLLFYSVGIGQISSEVPQNLSASRPQDRQFILSSKKLLLSDSGFYLCAWSEGPGKTMNTEAFFGQGTRLTVV.

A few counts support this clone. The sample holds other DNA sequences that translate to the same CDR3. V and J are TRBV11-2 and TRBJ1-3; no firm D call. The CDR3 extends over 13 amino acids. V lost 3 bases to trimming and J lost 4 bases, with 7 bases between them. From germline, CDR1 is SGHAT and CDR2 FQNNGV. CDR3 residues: CASSLGRGNTIYF. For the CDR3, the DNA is TGTGCCAGCAGCTTGGGCCGAGGAAACACCATATATTTT. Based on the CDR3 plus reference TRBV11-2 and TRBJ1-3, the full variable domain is EAGVAQSPRYKIIEKRQSVAFWCNPISGHATLYWYQQILGQGPKLLIQFQNNGVVDDSQLPKDRFSAERLKGVDSTLKIQPAKLEDSAVYLCASSLGRGNTIYFGEGSWLTVV.

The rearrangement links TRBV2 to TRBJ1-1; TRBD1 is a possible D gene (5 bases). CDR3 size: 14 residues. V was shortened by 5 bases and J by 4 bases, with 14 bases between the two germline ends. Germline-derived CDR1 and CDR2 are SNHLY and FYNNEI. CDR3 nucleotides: TGTGCCAGCAGTCCAGGACAAACGGGCACTGAAGCTTTCTTT. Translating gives CASSPGQTGTEAFF.

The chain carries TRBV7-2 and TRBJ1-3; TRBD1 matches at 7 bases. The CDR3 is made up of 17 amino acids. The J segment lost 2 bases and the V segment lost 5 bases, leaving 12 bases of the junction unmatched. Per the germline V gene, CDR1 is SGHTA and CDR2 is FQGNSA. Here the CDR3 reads CASSLTLRTGPGNTIYF. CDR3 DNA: TGTGCCAGCAGCCTTACCCTGCGGACAGGACCTGGAAACACCATATATTTT.

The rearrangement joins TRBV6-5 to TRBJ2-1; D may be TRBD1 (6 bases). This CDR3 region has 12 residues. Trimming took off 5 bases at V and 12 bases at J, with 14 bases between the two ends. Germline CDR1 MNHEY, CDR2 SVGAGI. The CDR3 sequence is CASSLTRGGQFF. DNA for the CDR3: TGTGCCAGCAGTCTCACCCGAGGGGGGCAGTTCTTC.

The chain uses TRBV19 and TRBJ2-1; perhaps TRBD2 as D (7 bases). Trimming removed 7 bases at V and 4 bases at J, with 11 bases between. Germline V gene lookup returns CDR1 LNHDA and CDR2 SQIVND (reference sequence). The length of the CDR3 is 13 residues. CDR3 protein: CASTQGGYNEQFF. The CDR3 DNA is TGTGCCAGTACACAGGGAGGGTACAATGAGCAGTTCTTC.

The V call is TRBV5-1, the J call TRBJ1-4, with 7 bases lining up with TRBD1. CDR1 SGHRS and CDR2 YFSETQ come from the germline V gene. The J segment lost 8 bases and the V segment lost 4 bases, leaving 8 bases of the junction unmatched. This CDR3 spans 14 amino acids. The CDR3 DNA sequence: TGCGCCAGCAGCCCCGGACAGGTCTCGGAAAAACTGTTTTTT. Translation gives CASSPGQVSEKLFF.

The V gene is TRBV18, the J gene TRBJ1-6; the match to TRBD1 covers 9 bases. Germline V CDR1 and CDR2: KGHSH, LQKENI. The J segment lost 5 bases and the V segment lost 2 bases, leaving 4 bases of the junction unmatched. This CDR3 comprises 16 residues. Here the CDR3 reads CASSPSGTGNNSPLHF. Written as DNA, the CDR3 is TGTGCCAGCTCACCATCCGGGACAGGGAATAATTCACCCCTCCACTTT.

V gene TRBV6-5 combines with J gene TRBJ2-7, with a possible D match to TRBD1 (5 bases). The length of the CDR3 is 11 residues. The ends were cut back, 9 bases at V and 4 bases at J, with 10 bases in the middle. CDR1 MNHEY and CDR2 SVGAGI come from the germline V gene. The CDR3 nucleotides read TGTGCCAGTGCAGGGTCTTACGAGCAGTACTTC. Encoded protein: CASAGSYEQYF.

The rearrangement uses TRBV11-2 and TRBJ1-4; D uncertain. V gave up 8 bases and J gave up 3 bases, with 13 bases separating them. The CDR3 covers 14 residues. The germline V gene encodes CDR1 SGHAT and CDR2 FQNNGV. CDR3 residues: CASRTGWSNEKLFF. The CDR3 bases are TGTGCCAGCCGTACGGGGTGGTCTAATGAAAAACTGTTTTTT.

For the CDR3, the DNA is TGTGCCACCAGTGACCGACAGGGGGTTTACACCGGGGAGCTGTTTTTT. It codes for CATSDRQGVYTGELFF. The chain employs TRBV24-1 and TRBJ2-2; TRBD1 matches 9 bases. Losses at the gene ends were 4 bases for V and 3 bases for J; bases not matched to a gene: 5. The CDR3 length is 16 residues. Per the germline V gene, CDR1 is KGHDR and CDR2 is SFDVKD.

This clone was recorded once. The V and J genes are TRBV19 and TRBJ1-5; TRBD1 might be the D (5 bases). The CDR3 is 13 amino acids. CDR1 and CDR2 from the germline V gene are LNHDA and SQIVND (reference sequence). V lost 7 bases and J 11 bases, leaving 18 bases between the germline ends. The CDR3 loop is CASTADSSGAQHF. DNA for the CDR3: TGTGCCAGTACCGCGGACTCCTCGGGGGCCCAGCATTTT. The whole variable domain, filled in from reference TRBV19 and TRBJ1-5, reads DGGITQSPKYLFRKEGQNVTLSCEQNLNHDAMYWYRQDPGQGLRLIYYSQIVNDFQKGDIAEGYSVSREKKESFPLTVTSAQKNPTAFYLCASTADSSGAQHFGDGTRLSIL.

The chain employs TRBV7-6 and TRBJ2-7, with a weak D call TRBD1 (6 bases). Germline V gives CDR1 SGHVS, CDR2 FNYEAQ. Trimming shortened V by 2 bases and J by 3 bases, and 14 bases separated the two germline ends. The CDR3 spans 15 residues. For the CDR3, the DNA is TGTGCCAGCAGCTTATGGGCAGGGGTGGTCTACGAGCAGTACTTC. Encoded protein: CASSLWAGVVYEQYF.

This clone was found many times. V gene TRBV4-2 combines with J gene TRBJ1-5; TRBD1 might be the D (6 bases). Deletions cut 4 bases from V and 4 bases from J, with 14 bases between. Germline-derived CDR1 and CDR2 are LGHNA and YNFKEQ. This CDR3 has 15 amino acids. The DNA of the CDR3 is TGTGCCAGCAGCCTTCGGACAGCCGAAAATCAGCCCCAGCATTTT. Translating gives CASSLRTAENQPQHF.

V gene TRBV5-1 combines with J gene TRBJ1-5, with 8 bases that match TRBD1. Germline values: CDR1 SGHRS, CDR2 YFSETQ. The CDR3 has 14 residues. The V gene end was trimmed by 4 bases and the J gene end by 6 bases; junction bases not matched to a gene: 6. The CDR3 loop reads CASSSTGGSQPQHF. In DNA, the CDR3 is TGCGCCAGCAGCAGCACAGGGGGTAGTCAGCCCCAGCATTTT.

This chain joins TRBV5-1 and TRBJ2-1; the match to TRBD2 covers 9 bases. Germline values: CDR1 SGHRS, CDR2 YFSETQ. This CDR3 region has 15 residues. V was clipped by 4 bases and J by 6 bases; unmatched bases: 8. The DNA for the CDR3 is TGCGCCAGCAGCCCCCGAGAGCGGGGGGCCAATGAGCAGTTCTTC. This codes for CASSPRERGANEQFF.

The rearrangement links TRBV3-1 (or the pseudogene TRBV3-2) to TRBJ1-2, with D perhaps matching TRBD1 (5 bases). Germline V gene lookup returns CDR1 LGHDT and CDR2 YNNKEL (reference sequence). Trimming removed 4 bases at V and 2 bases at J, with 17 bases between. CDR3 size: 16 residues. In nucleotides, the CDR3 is TGTGCCAGCAGCCCTTGGGGGGTCTTCACCAACTATGGCTACACCTTC. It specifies CASSPWGVFTNYGYTF.

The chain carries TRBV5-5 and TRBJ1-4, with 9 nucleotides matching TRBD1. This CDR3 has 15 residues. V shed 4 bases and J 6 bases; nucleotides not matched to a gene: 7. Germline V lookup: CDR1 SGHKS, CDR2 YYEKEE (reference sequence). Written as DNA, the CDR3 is TGTGCCAGCAGCCCTGGACAGGGGATGTATGAAAAACTGTTTTTT. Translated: CASSPGQGMYEKLFF.

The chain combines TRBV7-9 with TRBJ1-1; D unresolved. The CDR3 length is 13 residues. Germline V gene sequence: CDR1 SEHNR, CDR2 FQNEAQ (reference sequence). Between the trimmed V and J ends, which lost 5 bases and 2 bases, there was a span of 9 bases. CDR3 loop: CASSPPGNTEAFF. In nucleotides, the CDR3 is TGTGCCAGCAGCCCCCCAGGTAACACTGAAGCTTTCTTT. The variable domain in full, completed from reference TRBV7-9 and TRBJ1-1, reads DTGVSQNPRHKITKRGQNVTFRCDPISEHNRLYWYRQTLGQGPEFLTYFQNEAQLEKSRLLSDRFSAERPKGSFSTLEIQRTEQGDSAMYLCASSPPGNTEAFFGQGTRLTVV.

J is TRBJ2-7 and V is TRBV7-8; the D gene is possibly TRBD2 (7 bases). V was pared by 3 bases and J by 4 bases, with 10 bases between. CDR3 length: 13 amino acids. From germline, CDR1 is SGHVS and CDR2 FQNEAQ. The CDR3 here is CASSFGGPYEQYV. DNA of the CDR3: TGTGCCAGCAGCTTCGGGGGGCCATACGAGCAGTACGTC.